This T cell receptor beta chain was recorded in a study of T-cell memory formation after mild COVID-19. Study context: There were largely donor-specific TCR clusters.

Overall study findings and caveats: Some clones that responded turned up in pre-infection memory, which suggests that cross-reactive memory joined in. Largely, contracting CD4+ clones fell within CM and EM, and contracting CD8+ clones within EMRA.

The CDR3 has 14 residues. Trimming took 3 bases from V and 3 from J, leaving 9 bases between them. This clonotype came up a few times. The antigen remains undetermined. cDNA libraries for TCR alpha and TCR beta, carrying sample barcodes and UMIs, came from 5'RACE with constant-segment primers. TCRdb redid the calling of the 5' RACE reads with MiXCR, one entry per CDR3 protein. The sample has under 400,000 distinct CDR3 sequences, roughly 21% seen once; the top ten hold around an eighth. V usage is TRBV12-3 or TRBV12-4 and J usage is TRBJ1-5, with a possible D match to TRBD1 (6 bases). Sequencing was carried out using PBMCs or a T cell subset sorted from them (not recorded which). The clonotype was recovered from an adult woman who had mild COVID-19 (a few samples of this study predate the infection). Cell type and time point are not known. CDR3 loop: CASSFGQTNQPQHF. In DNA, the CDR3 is TGTGCCAGCAGTTTCGGACAGACCAATCAGCCCCAGCATTTT.